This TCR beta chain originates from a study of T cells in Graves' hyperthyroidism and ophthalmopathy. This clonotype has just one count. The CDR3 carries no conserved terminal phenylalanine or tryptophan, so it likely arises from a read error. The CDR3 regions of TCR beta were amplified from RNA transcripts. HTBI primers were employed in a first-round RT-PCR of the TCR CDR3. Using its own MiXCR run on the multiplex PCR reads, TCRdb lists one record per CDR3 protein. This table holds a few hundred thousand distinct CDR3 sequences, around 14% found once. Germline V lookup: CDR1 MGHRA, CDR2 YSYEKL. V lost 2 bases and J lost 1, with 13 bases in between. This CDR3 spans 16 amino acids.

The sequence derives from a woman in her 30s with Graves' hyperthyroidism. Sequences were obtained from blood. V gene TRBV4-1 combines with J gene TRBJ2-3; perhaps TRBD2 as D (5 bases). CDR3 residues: CASSQRLFMRTDTQYL. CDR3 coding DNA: TGCGCCAGCAGCCAACGACTATTCATGCGCACAGATACGCAGTATCTT.